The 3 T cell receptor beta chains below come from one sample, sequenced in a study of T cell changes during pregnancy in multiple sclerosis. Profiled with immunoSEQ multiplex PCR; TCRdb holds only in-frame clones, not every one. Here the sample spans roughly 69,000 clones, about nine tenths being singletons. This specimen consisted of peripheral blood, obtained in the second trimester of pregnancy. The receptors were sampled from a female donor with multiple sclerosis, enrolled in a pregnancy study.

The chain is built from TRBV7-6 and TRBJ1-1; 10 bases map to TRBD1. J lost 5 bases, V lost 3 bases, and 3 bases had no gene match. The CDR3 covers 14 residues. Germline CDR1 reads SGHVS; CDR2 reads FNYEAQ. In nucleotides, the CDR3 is TGTGCCAGCAGCTTGACAGGGGGCTGGACTGAAGCTTTCTTT. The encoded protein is CASSLTGGWTEAFF.

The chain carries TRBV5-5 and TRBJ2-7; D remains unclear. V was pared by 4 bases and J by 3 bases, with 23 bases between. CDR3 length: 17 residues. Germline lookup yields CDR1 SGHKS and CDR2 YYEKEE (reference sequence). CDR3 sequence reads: CASSGPGHLYSYYEQYF. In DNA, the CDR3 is TGTGCCAGCAGCGGTCCGGGTCACCTTTATTCTTACTACGAGCAGTACTTC.

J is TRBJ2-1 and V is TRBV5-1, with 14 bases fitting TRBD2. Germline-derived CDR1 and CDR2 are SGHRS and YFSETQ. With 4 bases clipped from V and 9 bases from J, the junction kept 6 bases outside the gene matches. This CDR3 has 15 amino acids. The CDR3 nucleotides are TGCGCCAGCAGCCAGGGACTAGCGGGAGACGGTGAGCAGTTCTTC. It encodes CASSQGLAGDGEQFF.